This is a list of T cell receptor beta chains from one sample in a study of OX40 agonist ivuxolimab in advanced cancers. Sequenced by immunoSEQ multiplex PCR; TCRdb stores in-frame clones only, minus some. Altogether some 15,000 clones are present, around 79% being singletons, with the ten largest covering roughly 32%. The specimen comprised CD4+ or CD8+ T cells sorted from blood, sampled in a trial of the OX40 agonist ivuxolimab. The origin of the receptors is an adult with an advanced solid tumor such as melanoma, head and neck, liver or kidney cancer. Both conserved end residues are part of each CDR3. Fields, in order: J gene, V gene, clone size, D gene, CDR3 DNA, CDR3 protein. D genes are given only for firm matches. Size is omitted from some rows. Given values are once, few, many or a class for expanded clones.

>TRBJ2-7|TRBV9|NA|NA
TGTGCCAGCAGCGTAGATCCATCCTACGAGCAGTACTTC
CASSVDPSYEQYF
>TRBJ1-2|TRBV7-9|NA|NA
TGCGCCAGCAGCCAAGAAACTCGGCAGGGCCTCTACACCTTC
CASSQETRQGLYTF
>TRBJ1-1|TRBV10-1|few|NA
TGCGCCAGCAGTGAAGATTTGACCGGGGAAAGAGCTTTCTTT
CASSEDLTGERAFF
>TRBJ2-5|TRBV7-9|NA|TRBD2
TGTGCCAGCAGCCCCCAGGCGGGAGCGGGGACCCAGTACTTC
CASSPQAGAGTQYF
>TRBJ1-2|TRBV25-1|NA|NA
TGTGCCAGCAGTGAAGGGAGTAACTATGGCTACACCTTC
CASSEGSNYGYTF
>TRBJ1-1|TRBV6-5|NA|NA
TGTGCCAGCAGTACAGGGCTGTTCACTGAAGCTTTCTTT
CASSTGLFTEAFF
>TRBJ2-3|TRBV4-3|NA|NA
TGCGCCAGCAGCCCCGGAATAGCGGACAGCACAGATACGCAGTATTTT
CASSPGIADSTDTQYF
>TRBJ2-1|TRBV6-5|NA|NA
TGTGCCAGCAGTTACTACGAGGCGGAGGATGAGCAGTTCTTC
CASSYYEAEDEQFF
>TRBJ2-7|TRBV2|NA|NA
TGTGCCAGCACCCCGATGACAGACTCCTACGAGCAGTACTTC
CASTPMTDSYEQYF
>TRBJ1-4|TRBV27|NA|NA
TGTGCCAGCAGTACCCTTCCACTGGGGGCTAATGAAAAACTGTTTTTT
CASSTLPLGANEKLFF
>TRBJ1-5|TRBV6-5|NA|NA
TGTGCCAGCAGTCCGGGACCAGGACAGCCCCAGCATTTT
CASSPGPGQPQHF
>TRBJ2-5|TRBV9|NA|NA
TGTGCCAGCAGCTTACAGGGTGTAGGGGAGACCCAGTACTTC
CASSLQGVGETQYF
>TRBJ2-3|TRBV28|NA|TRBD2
TGTGCCAGCAGTTTTTTGGCGGGGGGCACAGATACGCAGTATTTT
CASSFLAGGTDTQYF
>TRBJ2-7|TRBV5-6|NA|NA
TGTGCCAGCAGCTTGTACGGGAACGAGCAGTACTTC
CASSLYGNEQYF
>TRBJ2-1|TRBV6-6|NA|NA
TGTGCCAGCTGCAAGACGGACGGGGGCTCTGAGCAGTTCTTC
CASCKTDGGSEQFF
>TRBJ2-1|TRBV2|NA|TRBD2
TGTGCCAGCAGACCTCCAGCGGGAGGGCGAGGCAATGAGCAGTTCTTC
CASRPPAGGRGNEQFF
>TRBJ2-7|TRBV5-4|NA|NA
TGTGCCAGCAGCTTGGCCGTTGGGGGCTACGAGCAGTACTTC
CASSLAVGGYEQYF
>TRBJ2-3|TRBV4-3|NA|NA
TGCGCCAGCAGAGGTTCCGGGATGGCAGATACGCAGTATTTT
CASRGSGMADTQYF
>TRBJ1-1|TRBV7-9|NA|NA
TGTGCCAGCAGCCCACTCATAAACACTGAAGCTTTCTTT
CASSPLINTEAFF
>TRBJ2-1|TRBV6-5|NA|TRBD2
TGTGCCAGCAGTTATAGAGGGAGGGATGAGCAGTTCTTC
CASSYRGRDEQFF
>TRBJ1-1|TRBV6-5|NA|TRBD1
TGTGCCAGCAGTTCCCTCCCCAGGGGGGTGAACACTGAAGCTTTCTTT
CASSSLPRGVNTEAFF
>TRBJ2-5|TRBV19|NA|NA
TGTGCCAGTAGTATCAGGGCCTACCAAGAGACCCAGTACTTC
CASSIRAYQETQYF
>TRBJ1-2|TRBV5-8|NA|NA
TGTGCCAGCAGCTTGGAGTGGGATCGTAACTATGGCTACACCTTC
CASSLEWDRNYGYTF
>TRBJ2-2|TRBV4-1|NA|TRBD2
TGCGCCAGCAGACTAGCGGCGAACACCGGGGAGCTGTTTTTT
CASRLAANTGELFF
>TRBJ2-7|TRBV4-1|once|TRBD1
TGCGCCAGCAGCCAAGGGGACAGGGAAGTTTTCGAGCAGTACTTC
CASSQGDREVFEQYF
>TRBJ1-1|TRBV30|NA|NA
TGTGCCTGGAGTGTAAACACTGAAGCTTTCTTT
CAWSVNTEAFF
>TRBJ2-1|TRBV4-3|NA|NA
TGCGCCAGCAGCCAAGAGGTCTTCGGACAACCCTACAATGAGCAGTTCTTC
CASSQEVFGQPYNEQFF
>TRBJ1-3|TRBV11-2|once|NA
TGTGCCAGCAGCTTAGGTGAAAACACCATATATTTT
CASSLGENTIYF
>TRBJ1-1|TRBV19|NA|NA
TGTGCCAGTAGTCCCATTGGGACTGAAGCTTTCTTT
CASSPIGTEAFF
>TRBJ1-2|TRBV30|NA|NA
TGTGCCTGGAGTGTACTATCGTTGGGCAGCTATGGCTACACCTTC
CAWSVLSLGSYGYTF
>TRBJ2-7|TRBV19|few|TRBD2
TGTGCCAGTAGTATAGGGGTAGCGGGGGTCAACGAGCAGTACTTC
CASSIGVAGVNEQYF
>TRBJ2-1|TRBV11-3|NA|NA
TGTGCCAGCAGCCGCATACCAAATGAGCAGTTCTTC
CASSRIPNEQFF
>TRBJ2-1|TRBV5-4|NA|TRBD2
TGTGCCAGCAGCTTGTTCCCAGCGGGGGGATTTAATGAGCAGTTCTTC
CASSLFPAGGFNEQFF
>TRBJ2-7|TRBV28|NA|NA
TGTGCCAGCAGTTGGACTGCCTACGAGCAGTACTTC
CASSWTAYEQYF
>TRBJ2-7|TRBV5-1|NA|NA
TGCGCCAGCAGCTTGGTAGGTAGGGCTGGCGAGCAGTACTTC
CASSLVGRAGEQYF
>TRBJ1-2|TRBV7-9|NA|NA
TGTGCCAGCAGCTTAGGCCCTTTAGGGTATGGCTACACCTTC
CASSLGPLGYGYTF
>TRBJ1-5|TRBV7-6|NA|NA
TGTGCCAGCAGCTTGCCCTTGGAGCCCCAGCATTTT
CASSLPLEPQHF
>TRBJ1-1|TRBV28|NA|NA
TGTGCCAGCAGTTTATTTCTGGAGAACACTGAAGCTTTCTTT
CASSLFLENTEAFF
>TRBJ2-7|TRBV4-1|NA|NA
TGCGCCAGCAGCCAAGATCCCTTCGGGGGTGCTACCTACGAGCAGTACTTC
CASSQDPFGGATYEQYF
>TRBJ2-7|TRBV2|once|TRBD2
TGTGCCGCGACTAGCCCGCTGTCCTACGAGCAGTACTTC
CAATSPLSYEQYF